The clone carrying this TCR beta chain was counted ten times or more. Its antigen is not identified. This entry comes from a study of response to subunit inactivated influenza vaccine. MiXCR was run by TCRdb on the RT-PCR reads, yielding one entry per CDR3 protein. The sample includes about 190,000 distinct CDR3 sequences, approximately 15% of them seen just once. Trimming took off 7 bases at V and 1 base at J, with 14 bases between the two ends. Germline V gene data show CDR1 as MNHEY and CDR2 as SVGEGT. The CDR3 is made up of 15 amino acids. General observations from the study: Every seasonal influenza vaccination brings in few new T cells, the authors suggested.

This clonotype originated in a man aged 45-65 years who received an inactivated influenza vaccine. The chain couples TRBV6-2 or TRBV6-3 to TRBJ1-5; no firm D call. Sequences were derived from CD8+ T cells sorted from PBMCs, sampled more than 4 days after vaccination. The CDR3 region is CASTSINPSNQPQHF. Here the CDR3 DNA reads TGTGCCAGCACCTCCATCAACCCAAGCAATCAGCCCCAGCATTTT.